This TCR beta chain was identified in a study of blood T cell repertoires in COVID-19. CDR1 and CDR2 from the germline V gene are SGHAT and FQNNGV. The V and J ends lost 6 bases and 1 base respectively, with 12 bases between them. The CDR3 has 15 amino acids. The data were produced by immunoSEQ multiplex PCR, yet TCRdb's version contains in-frame clones alone and is incomplete. The sample records over 65,000 clones, about 80% being singletons. The specimen sequenced was peripheral blood. The sequence came from a man older than 75 with active COVID-19. The chain joins TRBV11-2 to TRBJ2-2; perhaps TRBD2 as D (6 bases). DNA for the CDR3: TGTGCCAGCAGGCTGGCTAGCGTGAACACCGGGGAGCTGTTTTTT. It codes for CASRLASVNTGELFF.